The source of this T cell receptor (beta chain) is a study of shared clonotypes between healthy human individuals. Across the study: Donors were a couple of women and three men aged 18 to 49.

An assay was performed, and its level was deep. The authors distributed each subset's genomic DNA evenly over several immunoSEQ plates. Some clones are missing from TCRdb's copy, which holds only in-frame ones; the method was immunoSEQ multiplex PCR. The sample holds over 850,000 clones, 75% to 85% seen once. Germline assignment: CDR1 SQVTM and CDR2 ANQGSEA. With V trimmed by 8 bases and J by 6 bases, 7 bases remained unmatched. This CDR3 has 12 amino acids. Healthy HIV-negative adults with no recent acute infections or vaccinations were recruited as donors. The receptor was derived from a man between 18 and 29 years old in good health. Some clones in this sample may be carry-over from other donors' samples. The genes are TRBV29-1 and TRBJ1-2; 9 nucleotides match TRBD1. Sequencing was carried out using memory CD4+ T cells from PBMCs. The subset denotes: CD45RA-negative fraction. The DNA of the CDR3 is TGCAGCTTTATACAGGGGGCGGATGGCTACACCTTC. This sequence encodes CSFIQGADGYTF.